This TCR beta chain came from a study of CD8 T cells in Susac syndrome. From germline, CDR1 is MNHEY and CDR2 SVGAGI. This CDR3 is 15 amino acids long. V gave up 7 bases and J gave up 2 bases, with 15 bases separating them. The RNA, about 0.5 to 1 ug, was put through reverse transcription using random hexamers. In TCRdb, the immunoSEQ multiplex PCR reads were re-called with MiXCR into one record per CDR3 protein. The sample holds some 120,000 distinct CDR3 sequences, roughly 94% seen once. Sequencing targeted TCR beta in blood CD8+ and CD4+ T cells. The chain uses TRBV6-5 and TRBJ1-3; D uncertain. The receptor's source is a human donor with multiple sclerosis. Material for sequencing was CD4+ T cells from PBMCs. The CDR3 DNA follows: TGTGCCAGCACCTCGACGGGGTTCCCTGGAAACACCATATATTTT. This codes for CASTSTGFPGNTIYF.